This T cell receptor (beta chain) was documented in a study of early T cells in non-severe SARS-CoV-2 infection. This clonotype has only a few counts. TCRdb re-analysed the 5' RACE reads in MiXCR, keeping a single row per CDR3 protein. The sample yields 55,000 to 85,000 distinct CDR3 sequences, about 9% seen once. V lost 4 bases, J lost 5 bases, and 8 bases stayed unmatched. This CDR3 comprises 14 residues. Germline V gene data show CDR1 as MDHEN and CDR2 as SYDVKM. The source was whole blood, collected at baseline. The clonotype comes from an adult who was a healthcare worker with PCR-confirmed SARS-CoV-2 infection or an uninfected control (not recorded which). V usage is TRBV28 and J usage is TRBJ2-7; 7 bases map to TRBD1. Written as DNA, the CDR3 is TGTGCCAGCAGTTCGACAGGGTTAAGAAACGAGCAGTACTTC. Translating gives CASSSTGLRNEQYF.